This TCR beta chain stems from a study of T-cell reconstitution after alpha-beta-depleted transplantation in children. TCRbeta library construction was performed incorporating unique molecular identifiers. Each CDR3 protein is one row after TCRdb ran MiXCR on the PCR reads. In the table there are more than 200,000 distinct CDR3 sequences, approximately 9.7% of which are singletons. This clonotype occurred many times. Trimming removed 5 bases from V and 0 bases from J; junction bases left unmatched: 8. This CDR3 has 16 residues. CDR1 is MRHNA, CDR2 SNTAGT, per germline. This specimen consisted of PBMCs from the stem cell graft donor, obtained from the stem cell graft. The gene calls are TRBV6-4 and TRBJ2-3; 7 bases match TRBD2. This TCR was recovered from a human donor who donated a stem cell graft to a child with SCID. The CDR3 coding sequence is TGTGCCAGCAGTCCCGGATGGGGAGGGAGCACAGATACGCAGTATTTT. Amino acids: CASSPGWGGSTDTQYF.